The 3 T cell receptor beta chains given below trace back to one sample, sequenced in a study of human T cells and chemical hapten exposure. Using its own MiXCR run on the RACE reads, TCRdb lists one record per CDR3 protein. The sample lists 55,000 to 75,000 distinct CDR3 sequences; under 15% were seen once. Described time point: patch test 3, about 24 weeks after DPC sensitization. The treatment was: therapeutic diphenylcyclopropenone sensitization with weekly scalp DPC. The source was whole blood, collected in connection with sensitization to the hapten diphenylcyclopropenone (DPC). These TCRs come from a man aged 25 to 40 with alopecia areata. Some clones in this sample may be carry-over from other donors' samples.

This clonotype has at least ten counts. The CDR3 sequence: CSVEARRYQETQYF. The CDR3, as DNA: TGCAGCGTTGAAGCACGCCGCTACCAAGAGACCCAGTACTTC. The rearrangement uses TRBV29-1 and TRBJ2-5; D is ambiguous. Trimming left V 1 base short and J 0 bases short, with 9 bases between. The CDR3 runs 14 residues. Germline V lookup: CDR1 SQVTM, CDR2 ANQGSEA.

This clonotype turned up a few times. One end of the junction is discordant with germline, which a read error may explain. The CDR3 region has the DNA TGTGCTAGCAGCTCCACGCACGGGCTTGAGCAGTACTTC. Translating gives CASSSTHGLEQYF. This sequence joins TRBV7-7 and TRBJ2-7, with D unclear. Germline assignment: CDR1 SSHAT and CDR2 FNYEAQ (reference sequence). This CDR3 comprises 13 residues.

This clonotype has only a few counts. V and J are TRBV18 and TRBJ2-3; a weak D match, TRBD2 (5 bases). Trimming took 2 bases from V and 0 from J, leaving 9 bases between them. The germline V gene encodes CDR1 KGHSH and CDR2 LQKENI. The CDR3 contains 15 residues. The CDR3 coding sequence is TGTGCCAGCTCACCAAATCCGGGGAGCACAGATACGCAGTATTTT. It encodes CASSPNPGSTDTQYF.